Following are 23 T cell receptor beta chains from one sample sequenced in a study of early T cells in non-severe SARS-CoV-2 infection. TCRdb recomputed calls from the 5' RACE reads with MiXCR, one row per CDR3 protein. The sample records around 30,000 distinct CDR3 sequences, over 3.5% being singletons. Specimen: whole blood. These receptors came from an adult who was a healthcare worker with PCR-confirmed SARS-CoV-2 infection or an uninfected control (not recorded which).

This clonotype was observed at least ten times. The rearrangement joins TRBV9 to TRBJ1-2, with D possibly TRBD1 on 5 matching bases. V was cut by 0 bases and J by 6 bases, with 9 bases left in between. The CDR3 loop spans 13 amino acids. The V gene's germline CDR1 is SGDLS and CDR2 YYNGEE. CDR3 DNA sequence: TGTGCCAGCAGCGTAGGAGGGGAGAATGGCTACACCTTC. Translation gives CASSVGGENGYTF.

Ten or more counts support this clonotype. The chain is built from TRBV29-1 and TRBJ1-2; D gene uncertain. Trimming shortened V by 1 base and J by 2 bases, and 5 bases separated the two germline ends. In germline, CDR1 is SQVTM, CDR2 ANQGSEA. CDR3 size: 12 residues. In nucleotides, the CDR3 is TGCAGCGTTGAAGGGGAGAACTATGGCTACACCTTC. Translated: CSVEGENYGYTF.

The V and J genes are TRBV28 and TRBJ2-3; 8 positions agree with TRBD2. CDR1 and CDR2 (germline): MDHEN, SYDVKM. This CDR3 comprises 14 residues. The V and J ends lost 4 bases and 2 bases, in that order; junction bases with no gene match: 2. This CDR3 is CASSSGGATDTQYF. The CDR3 nucleotides read TGTGCCAGCAGTTCGGGGGGGGCCACAGATACGCAGTATTTT.

This clonotype was recorded at least ten times. The rearrangement links TRBV5-1 to TRBJ2-7, with D perhaps matching TRBD2 (7 bases). CDR1 is SGHRS, CDR2 YFSETQ, per germline. Trimming removed 2 bases from V and 2 bases from J, with 11 bases in between. The CDR3 loop spans 14 amino acids. CDR3 region: CASSFKRDTYEQYF. The CDR3 coding sequence is TGCGCCAGCAGCTTCAAGCGGGACACCTACGAGCAGTACTTC.

In its sample, this clonotype was seen a few times. This chain uses TRBV20-1 with TRBJ1-2; the D gene is possibly TRBD1 (5 bases). Trimming took 6 bases from V and 3 from J, leaving 17 bases between them. Germline V gene sequence: CDR1 DFQATT, CDR2 SNEGSKA (reference sequence). The CDR3 runs 14 residues. The CDR3 protein is CSANPGNVYYGYTF. The DNA of the CDR3 is TGCAGTGCCAACCCAGGGAATGTCTACTATGGCTACACCTTC.

This clonotype was seen ten or more times. V gene TRBV7-9 combines with J gene TRBJ2-7; 10 bases line up with TRBD1. The ends lost 6 bases at V and 4 bases at J; junction bases unmatched: 9. CDR1 is SEHNR, CDR2 FQNEAQ, per germline (reference sequence). The CDR3 length is 15 residues. CDR3 residues: CASSLGQGTIYEQYF. In nucleotides, the CDR3 is TGTGCCAGCAGTTTGGGACAGGGGACAATTTACGAGCAGTACTTC.

Ten or more counts support this clonotype. The V and J genes are TRBV20-1 and TRBJ2-3; D assignment may be TRBD1 or TRBD2 (5 bases each). V lost 5 bases and J 1 base, leaving 19 bases between the germline ends. Germline V lookup: CDR1 DFQATT, CDR2 SNEGSKA (reference sequence). The CDR3 has 16 amino acids. The CDR3 coding sequence is TGCAGTGCTGGCGGCGACTTCATGGGGGGCACAGATACGCAGTATTTT. Amino acid sequence: CSAGGDFMGGTDTQYF.

In its sample, this clonotype was seen many times. This rearrangement joins TRBV4-1 to TRBJ2-1; the D is unclear. The CDR3 sequence is 10 residues long. Germline values: CDR1 MGHRA, CDR2 YSYEKL. V lost 1 base and J 9 bases, leaving 1 base between the germline ends. The CDR3 DNA reads TGCGCCAGCAGCCAAGGTGAGCAGTTCTTC. Amino acids: CASSQGEQFF.

This clonotype was picked up many times. V and J are TRBV20-1 and TRBJ2-1; either TRBD1 or TRBD2 may fit D (5 bases each). Per germline, CDR1 DFQATT and CDR2 SNEGSKA (reference sequence). Trimming took off 5 bases at V and 2 bases at J, with 19 bases between the two ends. The CDR3 is 16 amino acids. The chain's CDR3 is CSALEGWGNTYNEQFF. The CDR3 DNA sequence: TGCAGTGCTCTAGAGGGGTGGGGCAACACCTACAATGAGCAGTTCTTC.

This clonotype has at least ten counts. The V and J genes are TRBV5-1 and TRBJ1-5, with a weak D call TRBD1 (6 bases). The length of the CDR3 is 14 residues. Germline V gene sequence: CDR1 SGHRS, CDR2 YFSETQ. The V end lost 4 bases, the J end lost 3 bases, and 11 bases lay between the germline ends. Here the CDR3 reads CASSPDSFNQPQHF. CDR3 coding DNA: TGCGCCAGCAGCCCGGACAGCTTCAATCAGCCCCAGCATTTT.

The rearrangement uses TRBV7-6 and TRBJ2-3; possibly TRBD2 for D (6 bases). This CDR3 region has 15 residues. The V end lost 2 bases, the J end lost 0 bases, and 9 bases lay between the germline ends. Germline V gene sequence: CDR1 SGHVS, CDR2 FNYEAQ. The DNA for the CDR3 is TGTGCCAGCAGCTTATCCGGGACTAGCACAGATACGCAGTATTTT. It codes for CASSLSGTSTDTQYF. The full variable domain, completed using reference TRBV7-6 and TRBJ2-3, is GAGVSQSPRYKVTKRGQDVALRCDPISGHVSLYWYRQALGQGPEFLTYFNYEAQQDKSGLPNDRFSAERPEGSISTLTIQRTEQRDSAMYRCASSLSGTSTDTQYFGPGTRLTVL.

The J gene is TRBJ2-7, the V gene TRBV2; D is unclear. The germline CDR1 and CDR2 sequences are SNHLY and FYNNEI. CDR3 length: 11 amino acids. Between the trimmed V and J ends, which lost 3 bases and 5 bases, there was a span of 5 bases. The CDR3 region has the DNA TGTGCCAGCAGTGACACGGACGAGCAGTACTTC. As protein: CASSDTDEQYF.

This clonotype came up many times. This chain links TRBV28 with TRBJ1-2; 10 positions agree with TRBD1. Trimming cost V 5 bases and J 6 bases; bases outside gene matches: 3. The length of the CDR3 is 13 residues. Germline lookup yields CDR1 MDHEN and CDR2 SYDVKM. The chain's CDR3 is CASSPGTGDGYTF. The CDR3 DNA follows: TGTGCCAGCAGTCCCGGGACAGGGGATGGCTACACCTTC.

This clonotype has a count of ten or more. The V call is TRBV28, the J call TRBJ2-7; 13 bases are a match to TRBD2. The CDR3 runs to 15 residues. With V trimmed by 6 bases and J by 4 bases, 6 bases remained unmatched. Per the germline V gene, CDR1 is MDHEN and CDR2 is SYDVKM. CDR3 sequence: CASRTPGLAGYEQYF. Written as DNA, the CDR3 is TGTGCCAGCAGAACACCGGGACTAGCGGGATACGAGCAGTACTTC.

There are many counts of this clonotype. The V call is TRBV27, the J call TRBJ2-2; D is undetermined. This CDR3 comprises 14 residues. Germline-derived CDR1 and CDR2 are MNHEY and SMNVEV (reference sequence). Trimming shortened V by 10 bases and J by 4 bases, and 16 bases separated the two germline ends. The CDR3 protein is CATRGTAITGELFF. CDR3 sequence (DNA): TGTGCCACCAGAGGTACAGCGATCACCGGGGAGCTGTTTTTT.

Ten or more counts support this clonotype. This sequence joins TRBV20-1 and TRBJ2-3; D gene uncertain. This CDR3 is 11 amino acids long. CDR1 is DFQATT, CDR2 SNEGSKA, per germline (reference sequence). V lost 2 bases and J 7 bases, leaving 7 bases between the germline ends. The CDR3 loop is CSARLGNTQYF. CDR3 in DNA: TGCAGTGCTAGACTGGGAAATACGCAGTATTTT.

This clonotype was recorded many times. The rearrangement uses TRBV29-1 and TRBJ2-7; perhaps TRBD1 as D (5 bases). V gave up 6 bases and J gave up 2 bases, with 14 bases separating them. The germline CDR1 and CDR2 sequences are SQVTM and ANQGSEA. CDR3 length equals 13 residues. The CDR3 bases are TGCAGCGTAAGGACAAATCACCCCTACGAGCAGTACTTC. Protein sequence: CSVRTNHPYEQYF.

This clonotype was found a few times. The chain uses TRBV15 and TRBJ1-1; TRBD1 is a possible D gene (6 bases). V lost 0 bases, J lost 5 bases, and 16 bases lay in between. Germline V gene lookup returns CDR1 LNHNV and CDR2 YYDKDF (reference sequence). The CDR3 spans 16 residues. The CDR3: CATSRDGGLRGTEAFF. CDR3 nucleotide sequence: TGTGCCACCAGCAGAGATGGTGGGCTTAGGGGGACTGAAGCTTTCTTT.

By its share, this clonotype is medium-sized. The CDR3 region has the DNA TGTGCCAGCAGCTTAGAGGGGAACACTGAAGCTTTCTTT. Translation gives CASSLEGNTEAFF. The V and J genes are TRBV7-8 and TRBJ1-1; D is ambiguous. This CDR3 has 13 residues. The germline V gene encodes CDR1 SGHVS and CDR2 FQNEAQ. The V and J ends lost 1 base and 1 base respectively, with 4 bases between them.

This clonotype was recorded many times. The rearrangement links TRBV20-1 to TRBJ1-1; TRBD1 matches 7 bases. Germline-derived CDR1 and CDR2 are DFQATT and SNEGSKA (reference sequence). V shed 6 bases, J shed 0 bases, and the junction held 4 bases outside the gene matches. The CDR3 is 13 amino acids. Written as DNA, the CDR3 is TGCAGTGCGAACAGGGGAATGAACACTGAAGCTTTCTTT. This translates into CSANRGMNTEAFF.

This clonotype has ten or more counts. The V and J genes are TRBV20-1 and TRBJ2-5; D remains unclear. The CDR3 has 14 residues. The germline V gene encodes CDR1 DFQATT and CDR2 SNEGSKA (reference sequence). The V gene lost 5 bases and the J gene lost 4 bases, with 17 bases spanning the gap. The CDR3 sequence is CSAQNPRVAETQYF. CDR3 nucleotide sequence: TGCAGTGCTCAGAATCCCCGGGTAGCAGAGACCCAGTACTTC.

This clonotype occurred many times. The junction differs from germline at one of its ends, possibly a read error. The V and J genes are TRBV6-1 and TRBJ1-1; D is possibly TRBD1 (5 bases). This CDR3 has 14 amino acids. Per germline, CDR1 MNHNS and CDR2 SASEGT. The CDR3 sequence is CVSSEAGGNTEAFF. The CDR3, as DNA: TGTGTCAGCAGTGAAGCGGGGGGAAACACTGAAGCTTTCTTT.

In its sample, this clonotype was seen many times. The chain couples TRBV7-3 to TRBJ1-1; D uncertain. Germline CDR1 is SGHTA and CDR2 is FQGTGA. The ends were cut back, 5 bases at V and 4 bases at J, with 14 bases in the middle. The CDR3 runs to 14 residues. CDR3 sequence reads: CASSPGPTATEAFF. The CDR3 bases are TGTGCCAGCAGCCCAGGTCCCACCGCCACTGAAGCTTTCTTT.